This T cell receptor beta chain was captured in a study of shared clonotypes between healthy human individuals. Findings of the study overall: Exclusively blood specimens were collected; tissue repertoires likely differ. How much donors shared clonotypes was expected to be affected by sequencing depth.

Concerning this clone itself: The antigen remains unidentified.

Original processing methods: Junction-only sequences produced by ImmunoSEQ had no quality scores, so filtering differed. Using immunoSEQ multiplex PCR, the repertoire was profiled, and TCRdb retains in-frame clones only, with some absent. D and trimming were read from the DNA, whereas the V and J calls and clone size are those reported in that table. The sample lists 2 million to 3 million clones; 90% to 95% were seen once. V dropped 0 bases and J dropped 6; count of bases not matched to a gene: 3. Germline V lookup: CDR1 KGHSH, CDR2 LQKENI. The CDR3 length is 14 residues. Sequences were obtained from naive CD4+ T cells from PBMCs. Subset specified: CD45RA+ positively selected. This sequence joins TRBV18 and TRBJ1-2, with TRBD1 matching over 8 bases. The TCR comes from a man aged 18 to 29 in good health. Some clones in this sample may be carry-over from other donors' samples. The DNA for the CDR3 is TGTGCCAGCTCACCACCGGGACAGGACGATGGCTACACCTTC. Amino acids: CASSPPGQDDGYTF.